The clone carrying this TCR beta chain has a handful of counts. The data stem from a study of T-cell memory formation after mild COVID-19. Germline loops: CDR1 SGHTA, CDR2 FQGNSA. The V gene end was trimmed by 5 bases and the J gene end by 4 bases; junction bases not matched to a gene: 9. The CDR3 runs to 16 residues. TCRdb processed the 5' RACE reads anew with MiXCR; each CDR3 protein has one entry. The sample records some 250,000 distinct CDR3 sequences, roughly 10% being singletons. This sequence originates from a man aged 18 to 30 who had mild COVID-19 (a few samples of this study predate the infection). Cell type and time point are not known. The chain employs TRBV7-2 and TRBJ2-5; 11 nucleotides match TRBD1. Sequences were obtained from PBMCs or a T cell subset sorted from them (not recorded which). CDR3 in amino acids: CASSRFGQGAPETQYF. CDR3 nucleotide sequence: TGTGCCAGCAGCCGCTTCGGACAGGGGGCCCCAGAGACCCAGTACTTC.